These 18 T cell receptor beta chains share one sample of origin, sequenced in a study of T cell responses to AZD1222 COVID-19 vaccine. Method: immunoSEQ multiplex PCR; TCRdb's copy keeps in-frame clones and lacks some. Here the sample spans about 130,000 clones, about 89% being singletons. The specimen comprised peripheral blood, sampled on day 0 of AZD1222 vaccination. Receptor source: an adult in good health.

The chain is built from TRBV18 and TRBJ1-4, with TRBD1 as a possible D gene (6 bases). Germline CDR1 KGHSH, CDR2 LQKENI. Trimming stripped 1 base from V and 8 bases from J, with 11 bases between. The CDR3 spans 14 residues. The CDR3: CASSPRGRGEKLFF. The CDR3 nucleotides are TGTGCCAGCTCACCACGGGGGCGCGGGGAAAAACTGTTTTTT. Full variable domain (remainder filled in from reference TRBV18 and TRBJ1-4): NAGVMQNPRHLVRRRGQEARLRCSPMKGHSHVYWYRQLPEEGLKFMVYLQKENIIDESGMPKERFSAEFPKEGPSILRIQQVVRGDSAAYFCASSPRGRGEKLFFGSGTQLSVL.

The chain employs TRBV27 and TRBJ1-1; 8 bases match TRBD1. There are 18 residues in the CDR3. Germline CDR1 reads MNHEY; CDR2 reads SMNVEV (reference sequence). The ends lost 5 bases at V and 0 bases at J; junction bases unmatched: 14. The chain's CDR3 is CASSPRGQGLILNTEAFF. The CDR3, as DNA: TGTGCCAGCAGTCCTCGAGGACAGGGTCTAATCTTGAACACTGAAGCTTTCTTT.

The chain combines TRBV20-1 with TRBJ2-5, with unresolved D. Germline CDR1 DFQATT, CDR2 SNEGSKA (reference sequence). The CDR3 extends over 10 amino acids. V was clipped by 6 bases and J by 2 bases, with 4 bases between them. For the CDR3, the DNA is TGCAGTGCCCAACAAGAGACCCAGTACTTC. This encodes CSAQQETQYF.

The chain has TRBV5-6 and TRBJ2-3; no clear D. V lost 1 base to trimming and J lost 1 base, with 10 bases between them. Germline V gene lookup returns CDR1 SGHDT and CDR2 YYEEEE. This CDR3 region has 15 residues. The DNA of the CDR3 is TGTGCCAGCAGCTTGCGGCTCAGTGGCACAGATACGCAGTATTTT. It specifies CASSLRLSGTDTQYF.

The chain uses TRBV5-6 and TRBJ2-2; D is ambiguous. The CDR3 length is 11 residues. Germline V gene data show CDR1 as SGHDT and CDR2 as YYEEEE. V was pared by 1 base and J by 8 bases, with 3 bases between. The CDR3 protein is CASSLSGELFF. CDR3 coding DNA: TGTGCCAGCAGCTTGTCGGGGGAGCTGTTTTTT.

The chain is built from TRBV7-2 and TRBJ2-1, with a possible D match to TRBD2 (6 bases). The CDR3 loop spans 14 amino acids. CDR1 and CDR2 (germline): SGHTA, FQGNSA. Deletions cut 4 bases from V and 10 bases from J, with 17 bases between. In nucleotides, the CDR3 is TGTGCCAGCAGCTCCGGGACTGGCGTTTGGGAGCAGTTCTTC. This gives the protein CASSSGTGVWEQFF.

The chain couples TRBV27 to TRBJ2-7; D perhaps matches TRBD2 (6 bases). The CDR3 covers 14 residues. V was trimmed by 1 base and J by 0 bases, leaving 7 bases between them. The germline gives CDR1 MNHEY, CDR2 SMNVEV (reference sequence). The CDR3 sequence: CASSLYSGSYEQYF. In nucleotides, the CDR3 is TGTGCCAGCAGTTTATATAGCGGCTCCTACGAGCAGTACTTC.

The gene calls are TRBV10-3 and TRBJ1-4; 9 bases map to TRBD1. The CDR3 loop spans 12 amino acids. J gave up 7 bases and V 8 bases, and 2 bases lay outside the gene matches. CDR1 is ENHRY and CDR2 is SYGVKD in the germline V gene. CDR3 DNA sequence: TGTGCCATCCGGGACAGGGCTGAAAAACTGTTTTTT. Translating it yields CAIRDRAEKLFF.

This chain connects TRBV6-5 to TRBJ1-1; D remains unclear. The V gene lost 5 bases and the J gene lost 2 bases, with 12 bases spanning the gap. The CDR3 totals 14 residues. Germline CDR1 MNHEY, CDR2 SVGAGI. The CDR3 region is CASSPRIGNTEAFF. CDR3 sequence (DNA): TGTGCCAGCAGTCCACGGATAGGAAACACTGAAGCTTTCTTT.

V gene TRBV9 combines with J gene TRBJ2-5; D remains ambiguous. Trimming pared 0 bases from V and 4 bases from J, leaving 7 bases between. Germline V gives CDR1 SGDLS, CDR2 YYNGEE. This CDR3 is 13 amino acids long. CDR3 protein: CASSVDSPETQYF. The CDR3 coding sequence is TGTGCCAGCAGCGTAGACTCACCAGAGACCCAGTACTTC.

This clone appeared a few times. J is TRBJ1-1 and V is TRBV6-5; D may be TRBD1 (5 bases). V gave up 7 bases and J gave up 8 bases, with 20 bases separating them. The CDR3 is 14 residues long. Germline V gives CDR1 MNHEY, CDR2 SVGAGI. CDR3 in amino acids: CASTPTEARPEAFF. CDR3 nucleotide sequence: TGTGCCAGCACTCCGACAGAAGCGAGACCCGAAGCTTTCTTT.

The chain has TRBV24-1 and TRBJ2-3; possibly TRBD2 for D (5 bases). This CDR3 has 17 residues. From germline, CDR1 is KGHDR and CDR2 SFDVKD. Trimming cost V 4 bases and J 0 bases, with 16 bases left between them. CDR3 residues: CATSDHLATPSTDTQYF. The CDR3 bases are TGTGCCACCAGTGACCACCTAGCAACCCCTAGCACAGATACGCAGTATTTT.

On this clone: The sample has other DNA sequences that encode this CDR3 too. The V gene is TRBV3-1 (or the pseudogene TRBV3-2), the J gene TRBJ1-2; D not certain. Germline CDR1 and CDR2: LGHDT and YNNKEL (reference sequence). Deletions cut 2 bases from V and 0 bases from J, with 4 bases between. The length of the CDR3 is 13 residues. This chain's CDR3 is CASSQRANYGYTF. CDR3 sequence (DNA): TGTGCCAGCAGCCAAAGGGCTAACTATGGCTACACCTTC.

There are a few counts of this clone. The DNA of the CDR3 is TGTGCCAGCAGTAGGGGCGTTAGGCTGCAATTGAACACTGAAGCTTTCTTT. As protein: CASSRGVRLQLNTEAFF. V gene TRBV6-2 or TRBV6-3 combines with J gene TRBJ1-1; D might be TRBD1 (5 bases). Germline lookup yields CDR1 MNHEY and CDR2 SVGEGT. This CDR3 is 17 amino acids long. With 5 bases removed from V and 0 bases from J, the gap between germline ends came to 19 bases.

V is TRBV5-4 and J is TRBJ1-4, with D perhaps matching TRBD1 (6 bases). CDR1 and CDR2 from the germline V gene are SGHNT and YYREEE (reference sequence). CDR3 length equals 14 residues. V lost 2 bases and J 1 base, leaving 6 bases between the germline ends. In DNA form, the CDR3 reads TGTGCCAGCAGCTTACAGGGAACTAATGAAAAACTGTTTTTT. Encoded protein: CASSLQGTNEKLFF.

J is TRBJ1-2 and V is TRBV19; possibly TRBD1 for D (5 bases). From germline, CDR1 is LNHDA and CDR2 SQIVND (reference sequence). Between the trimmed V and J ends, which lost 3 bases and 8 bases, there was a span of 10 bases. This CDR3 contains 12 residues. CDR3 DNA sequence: TGTGCCAGTAGTATCACAGGAGTCGGCTACACCTTC. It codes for CASSITGVGYTF.

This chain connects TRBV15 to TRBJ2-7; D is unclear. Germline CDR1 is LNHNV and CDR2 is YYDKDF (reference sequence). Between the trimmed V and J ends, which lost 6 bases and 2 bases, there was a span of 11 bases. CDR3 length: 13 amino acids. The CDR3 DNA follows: TGTGCCACCAGGAGAAAGGGAACCTACGAGCAGTACTTC. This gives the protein CATRRKGTYEQYF.

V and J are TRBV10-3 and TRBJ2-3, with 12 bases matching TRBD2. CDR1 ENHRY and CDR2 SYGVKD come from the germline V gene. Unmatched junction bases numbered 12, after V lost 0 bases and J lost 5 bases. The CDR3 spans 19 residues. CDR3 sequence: CAISESTSGSGNQGDTQYF. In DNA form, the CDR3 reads TGTGCCATCAGTGAGTCGACTAGCGGGAGTGGTAATCAAGGAGATACGCAGTATTTT.